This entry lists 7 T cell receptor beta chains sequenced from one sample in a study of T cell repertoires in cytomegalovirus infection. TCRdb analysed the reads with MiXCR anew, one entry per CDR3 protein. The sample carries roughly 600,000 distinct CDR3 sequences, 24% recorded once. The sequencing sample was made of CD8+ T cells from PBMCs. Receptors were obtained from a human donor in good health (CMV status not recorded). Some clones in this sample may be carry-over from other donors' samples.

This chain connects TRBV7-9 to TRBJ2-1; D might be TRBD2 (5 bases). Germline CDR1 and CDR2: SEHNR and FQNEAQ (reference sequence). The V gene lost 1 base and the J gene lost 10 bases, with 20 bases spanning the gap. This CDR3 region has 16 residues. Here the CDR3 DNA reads TGTGCCAGCAGCTTAGGGAGTCGGGGTCCTCTGGGCGAGCAGTTCTTC. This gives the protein CASSLGSRGPLGEQFF.

The CDR3 DNA sequence: TGTGCCAGCAGCCAAGGGACAGCCTCCACCATATATGGCTACACCTTC. Protein: CASSQGTASTIYGYTF. The genes are TRBV7-1 and TRBJ1-2; 7 bases map to TRBD1. TRBV7-1 is classed as an ORF, of uncertain function. CDR3 size: 16 residues. Trimming took 5 bases from V and 5 from J; bases not matched to a gene: 14.

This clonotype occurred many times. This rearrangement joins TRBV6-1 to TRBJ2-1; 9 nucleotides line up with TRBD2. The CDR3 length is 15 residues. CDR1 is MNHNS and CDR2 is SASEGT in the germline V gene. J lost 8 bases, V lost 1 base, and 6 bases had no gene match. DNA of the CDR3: TGTGCCAGCAGTGAAGAGAGACTAGCGGTTGATGAGCAGTTCTTC. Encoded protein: CASSEERLAVDEQFF.

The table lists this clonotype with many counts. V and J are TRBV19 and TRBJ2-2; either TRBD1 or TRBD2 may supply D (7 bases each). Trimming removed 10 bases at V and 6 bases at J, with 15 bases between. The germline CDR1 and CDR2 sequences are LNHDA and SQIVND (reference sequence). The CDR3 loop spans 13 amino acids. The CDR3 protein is CATRSGGAGELFF. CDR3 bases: TGTGCCACCCGATCAGGGGGGGCCGGGGAGCTGTTTTTT.

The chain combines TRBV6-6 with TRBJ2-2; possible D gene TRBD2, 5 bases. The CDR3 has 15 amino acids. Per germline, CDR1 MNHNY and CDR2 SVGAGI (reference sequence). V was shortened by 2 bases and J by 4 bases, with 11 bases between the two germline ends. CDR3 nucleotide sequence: TGTGCCAGCAGTTACGACCGGGGTGTCACCGGGGAGCTGTTTTTT. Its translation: CASSYDRGVTGELFF.

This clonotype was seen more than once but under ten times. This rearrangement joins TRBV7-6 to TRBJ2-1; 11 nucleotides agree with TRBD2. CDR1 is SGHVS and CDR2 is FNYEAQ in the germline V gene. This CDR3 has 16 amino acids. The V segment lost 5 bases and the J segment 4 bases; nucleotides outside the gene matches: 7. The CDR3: CASSPIAGGVYNEQFF. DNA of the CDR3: TGTGCCAGCAGCCCCATAGCGGGGGGGGTATACAATGAGCAGTTCTTC. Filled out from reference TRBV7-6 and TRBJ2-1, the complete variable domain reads GAGVSQSPRYKVTKRGQDVALRCDPISGHVSLYWYRQALGQGPEFLTYFNYEAQQDKSGLPNDRFSAERPEGSISTLTIQRTEQRDSAMYRCASSPIAGGVYNEQFFGPGTRLTVL.

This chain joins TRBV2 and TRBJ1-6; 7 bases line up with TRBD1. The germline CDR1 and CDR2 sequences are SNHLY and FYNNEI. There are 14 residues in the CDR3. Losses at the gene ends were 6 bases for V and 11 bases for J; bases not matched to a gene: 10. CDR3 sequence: CASRAGQMSTPLHF. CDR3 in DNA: TGTGCCAGCAGGGCGGGACAGATGAGTACACCCCTCCACTTT.